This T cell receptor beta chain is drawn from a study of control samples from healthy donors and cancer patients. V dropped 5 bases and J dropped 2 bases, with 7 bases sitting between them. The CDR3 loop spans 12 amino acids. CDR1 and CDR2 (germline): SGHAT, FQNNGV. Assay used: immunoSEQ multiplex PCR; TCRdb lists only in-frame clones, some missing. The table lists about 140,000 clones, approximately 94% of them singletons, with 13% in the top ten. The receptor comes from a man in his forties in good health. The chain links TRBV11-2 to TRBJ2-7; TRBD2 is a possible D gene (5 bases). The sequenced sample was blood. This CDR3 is CASSMEAYEQYF. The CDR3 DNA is TGTGCCAGCAGCATGGAGGCCTACGAGCAGTACTTC.